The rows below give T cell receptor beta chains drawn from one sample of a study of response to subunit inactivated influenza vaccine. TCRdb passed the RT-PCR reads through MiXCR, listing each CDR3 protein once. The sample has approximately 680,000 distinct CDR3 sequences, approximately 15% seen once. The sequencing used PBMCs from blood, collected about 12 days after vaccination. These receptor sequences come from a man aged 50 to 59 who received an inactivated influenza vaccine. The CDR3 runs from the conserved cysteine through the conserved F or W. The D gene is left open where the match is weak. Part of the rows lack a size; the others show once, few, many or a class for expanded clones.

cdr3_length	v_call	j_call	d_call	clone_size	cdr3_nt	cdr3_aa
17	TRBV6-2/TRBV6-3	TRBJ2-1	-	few	TGTGCCAGCAGTAACCCCGCCCGGCGGGGTATGCGCAATGAGCAGTTCTTC	CASSNPARRGMRNEQFF
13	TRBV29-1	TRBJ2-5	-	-	TGCAGCGTTGACGAAGGGGGGTTTGAGACCCAGTACTTC	CSVDEGGFETQYF
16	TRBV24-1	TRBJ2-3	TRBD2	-	TGTGCCACCAGTGATTCTATAGCGGGCCTGGGGTACGCGCAGTATTTT	CATSDSIAGLGYAQYF
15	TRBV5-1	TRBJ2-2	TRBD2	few	TGCGCCAGCAGCGCAATAGGACTAGCTGGCGGGGAGCTGTTTTTT	CASSAIGLAGGELFF
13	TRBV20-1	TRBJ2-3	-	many	TGCAGTGCTAGAGGCCAGGGCCTCCCAACGCAGTATTTT	CSARGQGLPTQYF
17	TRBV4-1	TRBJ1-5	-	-	TGCGCCAGCAGCCAAGACGGGACCTCTTATAGCAATCAGCCCCAGCATTTT	CASSQDGTSYSNQPQHF
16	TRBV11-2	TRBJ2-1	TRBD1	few	TGTGCCAGCAGCTTGCGGGGACAGGGGGGTGGCAATGAGCAGTTCTTC	CASSLRGQGGGNEQFF
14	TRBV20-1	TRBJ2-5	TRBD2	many	TGCAGTGCCTCTCTAGCGGGAGGGCCAGAGACCCAGTACTTC	CSASLAGGPETQYF
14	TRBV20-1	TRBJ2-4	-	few	TGCAGTGGCCGTCCGGGACCCTCAGAAGGAATTCAGTACTTC	CSGRPGPSEGIQYF
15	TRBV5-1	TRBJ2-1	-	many	TGCGCCAGCAGCTACGTGGTGGGGGGGCTCAATGAGCAGTTCTTC	CASSYVVGGLNEQFF
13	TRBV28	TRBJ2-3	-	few	TGTGCCAGCAATAGCCCGTTAGCAGATACGCAGTATTTT	CASNSPLADTQYF
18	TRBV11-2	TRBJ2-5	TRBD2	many	TGTGCCAGCAGCTCCGACTGGACTAGCGGGGCTTACTCGAAGACCCAGTACTTC	CASSSDWTSGAYSKTQYF
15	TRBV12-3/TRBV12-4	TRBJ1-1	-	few	TGTGCCAGCAGTTTAGCGCGGGCAGGGGAAAATGTAGCTTTCTTT	CASSLARAGENVAFF
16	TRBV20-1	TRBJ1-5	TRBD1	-	TGCAGTGCAGGCCAAGCAGGGACAGGATGGAATCAGCCCCAGCATTTT	CSAGQAGTGWNQPQHF
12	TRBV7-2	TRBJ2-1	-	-	TGTGCCAGCAGTATTTCGTACAATGAGCAGTTCTTC	CASSISYNEQFF
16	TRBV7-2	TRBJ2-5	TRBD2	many	TGTGCCAGCAGCCCCCGCCTAGCGGGAGTATCAGAGACCCAGTACTTC	CASSPRLAGVSETQYF
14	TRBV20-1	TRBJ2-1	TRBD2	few	TGCAGTGCTAGAGGCCCAGGGACTAGCGATGAGCAGTTCTTC	CSARGPGTSDEQFF
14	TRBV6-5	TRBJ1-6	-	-	TGTGCCAGCAGCTTAGACGTTGGTAATTCACCCCTCCACTTT	CASSLDVGNSPLHF
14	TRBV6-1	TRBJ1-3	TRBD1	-	TGTGCCAGCAGTATTGACAGGGCCAGCGGCACCATATATTTT	CASSIDRASGTIYF
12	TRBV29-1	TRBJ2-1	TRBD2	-	TGCAGCGGGGCTAGCGGGGCTGATGAGCAGTTCTTC	CSGASGADEQFF
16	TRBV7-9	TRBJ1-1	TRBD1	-	TGTGCCAGCAGCTTGACAGGGGCCCTAATGAACACTGAAGCTTTCTTT	CASSLTGALMNTEAFF
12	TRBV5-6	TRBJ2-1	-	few	TGTGCCAGCAGCCGCACTGGGATAGGGCAGTTCTTC	CASSRTGIGQFF
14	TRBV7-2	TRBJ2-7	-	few	TGTGCCAGCAGCTCGGGACTTGGCCCCTACGAGCAGTACTTC	CASSSGLGPYEQYF
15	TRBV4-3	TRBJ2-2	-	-	TGCGCCAGCATTGGTTCGGGAAGGGGCCCCGGGGAGCTGTTTTTT	CASIGSGRGPGELFF
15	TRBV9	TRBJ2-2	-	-	TGTGCCAGCAGCCCCCGGGCAGTGAACACCGGGGAGCTGTTTTTT	CASSPRAVNTGELFF
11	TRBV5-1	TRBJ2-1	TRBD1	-	TGCGCCAGCAGCCCTGACAGGGTTCTGTTCTTC	CASSPDRVLFF
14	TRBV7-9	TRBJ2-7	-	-	TGTGCCAGCAGCTTAGCAACGCTGGACTACGAGCAGTACTTC	CASSLATLDYEQYF
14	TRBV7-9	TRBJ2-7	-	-	TGTGCCAGCAGCTTAAAATCCAGGGCCTACGAGCAGTACTTC	CASSLKSRAYEQYF
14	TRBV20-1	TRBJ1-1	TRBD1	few	TGCAGTGCTCCAGACAGGGTGATGAACACTGAAGCTTTCTTT	CSAPDRVMNTEAFF
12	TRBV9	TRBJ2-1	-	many	TGTGCCAGCAGCCCAGGCTACAATGAGCAGTTCTTC	CASSPGYNEQFF
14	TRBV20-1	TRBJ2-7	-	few	TGCAGTGCTAGGGATAAACTAGGAGGGGGCGAGCAGTACTTC	CSARDKLGGGEQYF
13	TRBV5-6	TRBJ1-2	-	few	TGTGCCAGCAGCTTACCCAGCAGGGGCGGCTACACCTTC	CASSLPSRGGYTF
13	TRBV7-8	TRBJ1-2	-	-	TGTGCCAGCAGCCCCGACACGTACTATGGCTACACCTTC	CASSPDTYYGYTF
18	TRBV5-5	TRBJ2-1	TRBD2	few	TGTGCCAGCAGCTTTGCGGCTAGCGGGGGGAGATCCTACAATGAGCAGTTCTTC	CASSFAASGGRSYNEQFF
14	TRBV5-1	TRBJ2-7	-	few	TGCGCCAGCAGCTTGGAGAGGGACACCTACGAGCAGTACTTC	CASSLERDTYEQYF
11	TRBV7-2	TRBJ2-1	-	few	TGTGCCAGCAGTCCTGGGGGGAACCAGTTCTTC	CASSPGGNQFF
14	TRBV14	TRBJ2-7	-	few	TGTGCCAGCAGCCAACAGGGGCCTTACTACGAGCAGTACTTC	CASSQQGPYYEQYF
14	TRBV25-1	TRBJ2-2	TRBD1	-	TGTGCCAGCCGGACAGGAGCCCACACCGGGGAGCTGTTTTTT	CASRTGAHTGELFF
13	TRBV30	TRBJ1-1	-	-	TGTGCCTGGAGTGTAAGGGGAGGGGCTGAAGCTTTCTTT	CAWSVRGGAEAFF
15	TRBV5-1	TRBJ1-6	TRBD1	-	TGCGCCAGCAGCTTACGACAGGGTGTCGATTCACCCCTCCACTTT	CASSLRQGVDSPLHF
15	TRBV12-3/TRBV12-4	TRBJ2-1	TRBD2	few	TGTGCCAGCAATATACTAGCGGGGGGAGCGGGTGAGCAGTTCTTC	CASNILAGGAGEQFF
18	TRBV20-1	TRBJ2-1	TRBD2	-	TGCAGTGCTAGGGAGACATACTCTAGCGGGAGGGCATACAATGAGCAGTTCTTC	CSARETYSSGRAYNEQFF
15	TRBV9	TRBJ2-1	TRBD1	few	TGTGCCAGCAGCGTAGTATCGACAGGGTTGGGTGAGCAGTTCTTC	CASSVVSTGLGEQFF
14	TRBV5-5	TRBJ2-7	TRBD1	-	TGTGCCAGCAGCCCCTGGACAGGGATCCACGAGCAGTACTTC	CASSPWTGIHEQYF
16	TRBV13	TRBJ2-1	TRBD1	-	TGTGCCAGCAGCTTTGCCTGGGACAGGGTAATCGATGAGCAGTTCTTC	CASSFAWDRVIDEQFF